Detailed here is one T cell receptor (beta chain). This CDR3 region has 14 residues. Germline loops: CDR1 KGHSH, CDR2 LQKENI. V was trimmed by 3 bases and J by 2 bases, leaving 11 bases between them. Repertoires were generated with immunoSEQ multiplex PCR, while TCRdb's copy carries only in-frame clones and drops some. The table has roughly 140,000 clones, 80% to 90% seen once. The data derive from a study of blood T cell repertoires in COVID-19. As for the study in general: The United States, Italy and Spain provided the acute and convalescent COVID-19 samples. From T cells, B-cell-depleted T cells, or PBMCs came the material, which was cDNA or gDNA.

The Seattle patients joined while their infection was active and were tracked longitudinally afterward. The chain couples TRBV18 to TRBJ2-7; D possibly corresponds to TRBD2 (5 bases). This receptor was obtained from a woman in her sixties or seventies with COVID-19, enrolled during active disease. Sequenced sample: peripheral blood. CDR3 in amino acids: CASSPLQTTYEQYF. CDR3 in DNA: TGTGCCAGCTCACCCCTACAGACTACCTACGAGCAGTACTTC.